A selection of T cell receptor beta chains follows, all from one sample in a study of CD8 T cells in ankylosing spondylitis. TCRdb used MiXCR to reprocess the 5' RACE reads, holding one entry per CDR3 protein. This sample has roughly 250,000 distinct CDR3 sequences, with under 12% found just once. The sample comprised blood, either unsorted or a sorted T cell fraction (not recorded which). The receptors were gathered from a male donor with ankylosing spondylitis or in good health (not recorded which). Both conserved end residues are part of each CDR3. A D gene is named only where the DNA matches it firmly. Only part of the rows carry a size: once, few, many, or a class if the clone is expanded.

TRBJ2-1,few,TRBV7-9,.,CASSLETYNEQFF,TGTGCCAGCAGCTTGGAGACGTACAATGAGCAGTTCTTC
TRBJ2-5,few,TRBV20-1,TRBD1,CSATAPFGPQGTGAKLNQETQYF,TGCAGTGCGACGGCACCTTTTGGCCCCCAAGGGACAGGGGCCAAATTGAACCAAGAGACCCAGTACTTC
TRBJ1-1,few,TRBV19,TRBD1,CASSALQGRTTEAFF,TGTGCCAGTAGTGCCTTACAGGGGAGAACCACTGAAGCTTTCTTT
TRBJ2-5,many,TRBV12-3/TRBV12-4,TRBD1,CASSGTGQETQYF,TGTGCCAGCAGCGGGACAGGGCAAGAGACCCAGTACTTC
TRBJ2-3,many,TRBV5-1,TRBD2,CASSLGSSGNTDTQYF,TGCGCCAGCAGCTTAGGCTCTAGCGGGAACACAGATACGCAGTATTTT
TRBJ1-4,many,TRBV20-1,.,CSAQEGPEGEKLFF,TGCAGTGCTCAAGAAGGTCCAGAGGGGGAAAAACTGTTTTTT
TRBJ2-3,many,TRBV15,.,CATGKSGGQADTQYF,TGTGCCACCGGAAAATCGGGGGGCCAGGCAGATACGCAGTATTTT
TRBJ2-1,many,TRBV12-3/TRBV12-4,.,CASSLARNQNEQFF,TGTGCCAGCAGTCTCGCCCGGAATCAAAATGAGCAGTTCTTC
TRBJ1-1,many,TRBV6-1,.,CASSPPWAVRGTEAFF,TGTGCCAGCAGTCCCCCTTGGGCAGTCCGAGGGACTGAAGCTTTCTTT
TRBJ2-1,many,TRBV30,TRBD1,CAWNRGKYNEQFF,TGTGCCTGGAACAGGGGGAAGTACAATGAGCAGTTCTTC
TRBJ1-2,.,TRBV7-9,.,CASSRDPVGGYTF,TGTGCCAGCAGCCGAGACCCAGTCGGAGGCTACACCTTC
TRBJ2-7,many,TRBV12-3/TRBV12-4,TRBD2,CASSSGLAGLYEQYF,TGTGCCAGCAGTTCTGGACTAGCGGGCCTCTACGAGCAGTACTTC
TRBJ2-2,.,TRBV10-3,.,CAINENRGELFF,TGTGCCATCAACGAAAATCGCGGGGAGCTGTTTTTT
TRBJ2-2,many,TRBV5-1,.,CASSLRTVNMWTGELFF,TGCGCCAGCAGCCTACGGACAGTCAATATGTGGACCGGGGAGCTGTTTTTT
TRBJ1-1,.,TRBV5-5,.,CASSGDLSTEAFF,TGTGCCAGCAGCGGCGACTTATCCACTGAAGCTTTCTTT
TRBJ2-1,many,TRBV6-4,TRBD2,CASRKGGSSINEQFF,TGTGCCAGCAGAAAGGGAGGGAGCTCTATCAATGAGCAGTTCTTC
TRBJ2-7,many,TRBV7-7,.,CASSLASRPLYEQYF,TGTGCCAGCAGCTTAGCCTCACGCCCTCTCTACGAGCAGTACTTC
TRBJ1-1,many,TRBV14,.,CASSPREGSFMNTEAFF,TGTGCCAGCAGCCCAAGGGAGGGGAGTTTCATGAACACTGAAGCTTTCTTT
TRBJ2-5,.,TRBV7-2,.,CATRRGYQETQYF,TGTGCCACCCGCCGGGGGTACCAAGAGACCCAGTACTTC
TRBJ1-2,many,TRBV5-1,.,CASSSDRYGYTF,TGCGCCAGCAGCTCAGACCGGTATGGCTACACCTTC
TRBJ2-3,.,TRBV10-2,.,CVSRPGGTDTQYF,TGCGTCAGCAGACCGGGAGGCACAGATACGCAGTATTTT
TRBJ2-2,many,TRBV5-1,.,CASSPPDSAGELFF,TGCGCCAGCAGCCCGCCGGACAGCGCCGGGGAGCTGTTTTTT
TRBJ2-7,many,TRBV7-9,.,CASSIQGYEQYF,TGTGCCAGCAGCATCCAGGGGTACGAGCAGTACTTC